The T cell receptor (beta chain) described here comes from a study of T cell repertoires in cytomegalovirus infection. Turning to the study itself: Based on public TCR beta signatures, there were indications of CMV infection and of a matching HLA type.

At least ten counts were recorded for this clonotype. Its antigen is unknown. Notes on the study in general: HLA-C-restricted CMV clonotypes gave the most frequent clonotype in two of eight donors. Carriers of CMV and the relevant HLA type were discriminated by public TCR beta frequency.

One entry per CDR3 protein results from TCRdb running MiXCR on the reads. The data show 200,000 to 300,000 distinct CDR3 sequences, approximately 10% seen once. Sequenced material: PBMCs. This clonotype originated in a human donor in good health (CMV status not recorded). Some clones in this sample may be carry-over from other donors' samples.

This chain's CDR3 is CASSLSRSGNIQYF. The DNA of the CDR3 is TGTGCCAGCAGTTTGAGTAGGAGTGGAAACATTCAGTACTTC. The rearrangement uses TRBV12-3 or TRBV12-4 and TRBJ2-4, with D unclear. Trimming cost V 3 bases and J 6 bases, with 12 bases left between them. The CDR3 is 14 residues long.